Shown below are 26 T cell receptor beta chains from a single sample sequenced in a study of blood T cell repertoires in COVID-19. The assay was immunoSEQ multiplex PCR, and TCRdb's table has in-frame clones only and misses some. The sample has 200,000 to 250,000 clones; 90% are singletons. The sequencing input was PBMCs or T cells enriched from blood (not recorded which). These receptors were taken from a man between 25 and 39 years old who had been exposed to COVID-19.

The chain carries TRBV3-1 (or the pseudogene TRBV3-2) and TRBJ1-2, with D possibly matching TRBD1 (5 bases). The CDR3 totals 14 residues. The germline V gene has CDR1 LGHDT and CDR2 YNNKEL (reference sequence). V lost 3 bases and J lost 4, with 12 bases in between. CDR3 nucleotides: TGTGCCAGCAGCCACCAGGGTCCGGGCTATGGCTACACCTTC. It codes for CASSHQGPGYGYTF.

This chain links TRBV7-9 with TRBJ1-2; TRBD1 matches 11 bases. The CDR3 covers 16 residues. V dropped 5 bases and J dropped 7; count of bases not matched to a gene: 12. In germline, CDR1 is SEHNR, CDR2 FQNEAQ (reference sequence). CDR3 protein: CASSMTLGQGAGGYTF. CDR3 nucleotide sequence: TGTGCCAGCAGCATGACTTTAGGACAGGGGGCTGGTGGCTACACCTTC. The complete variable domain, with remaining parts taken from reference TRBV7-9 and TRBJ1-2, reads DTGVSQNPRHKITKRGQNVTFRCDPISEHNRLYWYRQTLGQGPEFLTYFQNEAQLEKSRLLSDRFSAERPKGSFSTLEIQRTEQGDSAMYLCASSMTLGQGAGGYTFGSGTRLTVV.

This clone appeared a single time. The V and J genes are TRBV25-1 and TRBJ1-2; D might be TRBD1 (5 bases). CDR3 length: 13 residues. The V and J ends lost 3 bases and 8 bases respectively, with 13 bases between them. The germline CDR1 and CDR2 sequences are MGHDK and SYGVNS. The CDR3 DNA reads TGTGCCAGCAGTGACATCCCAAGGGGCGGCTACACCTTC. Its protein is CASSDIPRGGYTF.

This clone was observed many times. This chain joins TRBV6-4 and TRBJ2-3, with a tentative D call TRBD2 (6 bases). V lost 6 bases and J 8 bases, leaving 18 bases between the germline ends. Germline V CDR1 and CDR2: MRHNA, SNTAGT. This CDR3 is 14 amino acids long. CDR3 in amino acids: CASRDGNEGGTQYF. For the CDR3, the DNA is TGTGCCAGCAGGGATGGGAACGAGGGAGGTACGCAGTATTTT.

The chain links TRBV25-1 to TRBJ1-2; the D gene is possibly TRBD1 (6 bases). Per germline, CDR1 MGHDK and CDR2 SYGVNS. This CDR3 contains 15 residues. V lost 5 bases, J lost 4 bases, and 17 bases lay in between. CDR3 protein: CASSYDPDRTYGYTF. The CDR3 nucleotides read TGTGCCAGCAGTTACGACCCGGACAGAACCTATGGCTACACCTTC.

This rearrangement joins TRBV19 to TRBJ1-2; D gene unclear. The CDR3 is 15 amino acids. V lost 3 bases to trimming and J lost 4 bases, with 15 bases between them. CDR1 is LNHDA, CDR2 SQIVND, per germline (reference sequence). The CDR3 DNA reads as TGTGCCAGTAGTATTAGTCGACCCTCGGGCTATGGCTACACCTTC. This codes for CASSISRPSGYGYTF.

This sequence joins TRBV15 and TRBJ2-6; weak D call: TRBD1 (5 bases). The CDR3 has 16 residues. With 4 bases removed from V and 1 base from J, the gap between germline ends came to 11 bases. Germline CDR1 LNHNV, CDR2 YYDKDF (reference sequence). The CDR3 sequence is CATSNQRGSGANVLTF. CDR3 nucleotide sequence: TGTGCCACCAGCAATCAAAGGGGTTCTGGGGCCAACGTCCTGACTTTC. The variable domain in full, completed from reference TRBV15 and TRBJ2-6, reads DAMVIQNPRYQVTQFGKPVTLSCSQTLNHNVMYWYQQKSSQAPKLLFHYYDKDFNNEADTPDNFQSRRPNTSFCFLDIRSPGLGDTAMYLCATSNQRGSGANVLTFGAGSRLTVL.

The J gene is TRBJ2-1, the V gene TRBV6-5, with D uncertain. The germline V gene encodes CDR1 MNHEY and CDR2 SVGAGI. V lost 0 bases and J 5 bases, leaving 11 bases between the germline ends. This CDR3 contains 15 residues. In DNA form, the CDR3 reads TGTGCCAGCAGTTACTCCCGACATGGAAACAATGAGCAGTTCTTC. As protein: CASSYSRHGNNEQFF.

The genes are TRBV2 and TRBJ1-1, with unresolved D. CDR3 length: 14 amino acids. V gave up 4 bases and J gave up 6 bases, with 15 bases separating them. Per germline, CDR1 SNHLY and CDR2 FYNNEI. In DNA form, the CDR3 reads TGTGCCAGCAGTGTTGGAGGTGGGTACTCTGAAGCTTTCTTT. Its protein is CASSVGGGYSEAFF. Full variable domain (missing parts from reference TRBV2 and TRBJ1-1): EPEVTQTPSHQVTQMGQEVILRCVPISNHLYFYWYRQILGQKVEFLVSFYNNEISEKSEIFDDQFSVERPDGSNFTLKIRSTKLEDSAMYFCASSVGGGYSEAFFGQGTRLTVV.

On this clone itself: The sample has other DNA sequences that encode this CDR3 too. The J gene is TRBJ2-3, the V gene TRBV7-2; perhaps TRBD2 as D (5 bases). With 1 base removed from V and 1 base from J, the gap between germline ends came to 6 bases. Germline V gene sequence: CDR1 SGHTA, CDR2 FQGNSA. This CDR3 spans 14 amino acids. The CDR3 DNA is TGTGCCAGCAGCTTAGGTAGCGGCACAGATACGCAGTATTTT. Protein sequence: CASSLGSGTDTQYF.

The chain has TRBV5-1 and TRBJ1-6; D is unclear. In germline, CDR1 is SGHRS, CDR2 YFSETQ. CDR3 size: 17 residues. V was trimmed by 3 bases and J by 7 bases, leaving 20 bases between them. The CDR3 protein is CASSWGGPSGFNSPLHF. The CDR3 region has the DNA TGCGCCAGCAGCTGGGGAGGTCCTTCAGGATTCAATTCACCCCTCCACTTT.

The chain has TRBV12-3 or TRBV12-4 and TRBJ2-3, with D possibly TRBD2 on 5 matching bases. The CDR3 extends over 12 amino acids. V lost 6 bases, J lost 1 base, and 5 bases lay in between. CDR3 coding DNA: TGTGCCAGCAGGCGGGGCACAGATACGCAGTATTTT. Encoded protein: CASRRGTDTQYF.

J is TRBJ2-5 and V is TRBV5-1, with 13 bases that match TRBD2. This CDR3 has 15 amino acids. V was pared by 7 bases and J by 2 bases, with 5 bases of the junction left unmatched. Germline CDR1 is SGHRS and CDR2 is YFSETQ. The CDR3 spells CASQTSGGLQETQYF. Here the CDR3 DNA reads TGCGCCAGCCAGACTAGCGGGGGGCTACAAGAGACCCAGTACTTC.

This clone came up once. This chain links TRBV7-9 with TRBJ1-2; TRBD1 aligns across 7 bases. The germline V gene has CDR1 SEHNR and CDR2 FQNEAQ (reference sequence). The CDR3 contains 17 residues. Unmatched junction bases numbered 17, after V lost 6 bases and J lost 4 bases. Written as DNA, the CDR3 is TGTGCCAGCAGTCACAAGAATAATAACAGGGGACGCTATGGCTACACCTTC. This sequence encodes CASSHKNNNRGRYGYTF. The full variable domain, completed using reference TRBV7-9 and TRBJ1-2, is DTGVSQNPRHKITKRGQNVTFRCDPISEHNRLYWYRQTLGQGPEFLTYFQNEAQLEKSRLLSDRFSAERPKGSFSTLEIQRTEQGDSAMYLCASSHKNNNRGRYGYTFGSGTRLTVV.

This chain joins TRBV18 and TRBJ1-2; a possible D gene is TRBD1 (5 bases). Trimming left V 2 bases short and J 4 bases short, with 14 bases between. The CDR3 has 15 amino acids. Germline-derived CDR1 and CDR2 are KGHSH and LQKENI. The DNA for the CDR3 is TGTGCCAGCTCACCAACCGCTGACAGATTCTATGGCTACACCTTC. This sequence encodes CASSPTADRFYGYTF.

This clone was found a few times. CDR3 sequence (DNA): TGTGCCAGCAGCCCAACAGGGGAGGAGACCCAGTACTTC. Translation: CASSPTGEETQYF. This chain connects TRBV7-9 to TRBJ2-5; the match to TRBD1 covers 7 bases. From germline, CDR1 is SEHNR and CDR2 FQNEAQ (reference sequence). J was trimmed by 5 bases and V by 5 bases; bases with no gene match: 5. This CDR3 is 13 amino acids long.

The chain carries TRBV5-6 and TRBJ1-2, with 7 bases lining up with TRBD1. Germline CDR1 is SGHDT and CDR2 is YYEEEE. With V trimmed by 0 bases and J by 8 bases, 13 bases remained unmatched. The CDR3 has 16 residues. The CDR3: CASSLAYAGGWGGYTF. CDR3 bases: TGTGCCAGCAGCTTGGCGTACGCAGGGGGATGGGGAGGCTACACCTTC. The full variable domain, in which reference TRBV5-6 and TRBJ1-2 provide the parts outside the CDR3, is DAGVTQSPTHLIKTRGQQVTLRCSPKSGHDTVSWYQQALGQGPQFIFQYYEEEERQRGNFPDRFSGHQFPNYSSELNVNALLLGDSALYLCASSLAYAGGWGGYTFGSGTRLTVV.

There are a few counts of this clone. The CDR3 nucleotides read TGCGCCAGCAGCTCCTACCCCCCGACAGACTCTAATTCACCCCTCCACTTT. This codes for CASSSYPPTDSNSPLHF. The chain has TRBV5-1 and TRBJ1-6; possible D gene TRBD1, 5 bases. The germline gives CDR1 SGHRS, CDR2 YFSETQ. V dropped 3 bases and J dropped 6 bases, with 19 bases sitting between them. The CDR3 covers 17 residues.

The genes are TRBV9 and TRBJ1-6, with TRBD1 as a possible D gene (6 bases). Germline CDR1 SGDLS, CDR2 YYNGEE. The CDR3 covers 12 residues. Trimming took off 4 bases at V and 10 bases at J, with 9 bases between the two ends. As DNA, the CDR3 is TGTGCCAGCAGCCCCCAGGGGTCACCCCTCCACTTT. Translating it yields CASSPQGSPLHF.

V and J are TRBV7-9 and TRBJ1-2; D is unclear. The germline V and J ends were trimmed by 4 bases and 0 bases, with 15 bases remaining between them. The CDR3 spans 16 residues. Germline loops: CDR1 SEHNR, CDR2 FQNEAQ (reference sequence). CDR3 amino acids: CASSSGLYGANYGYTF. The CDR3, as DNA: TGTGCCAGCAGCTCGGGGTTATACGGGGCTAACTATGGCTACACCTTC.

This chain joins TRBV7-2 and TRBJ1-1, with D perhaps TRBD1 (5 bases). The germline CDR1 and CDR2 sequences are SGHTA and FQGNSA. The length of the CDR3 is 11 residues. The DNA of the CDR3 is TGTGCTATTGACAGAAGTACGATAACTTTCTTT. This encodes CAIDRSTITFF.

The J gene is TRBJ1-1, the V gene TRBV4-1; TRBD1 matches at 8 bases. CDR1 is MGHRA, CDR2 YSYEKL, per germline. The CDR3 extends over 14 amino acids. With V trimmed by 5 bases and J by 1 base, 3 bases remained unmatched. CDR3 residues: CASSLGQGNTEAFF. CDR3 DNA sequence: TGCGCCAGCAGCTTAGGACAGGGGAACACTGAAGCTTTCTTT.

The rearrangement joins TRBV2 to TRBJ1-1; 8 bases line up with TRBD1. From germline, CDR1 is SNHLY and CDR2 FYNNEI. The V gene end was trimmed by 7 bases and the J gene end by 4 bases; junction bases not matched to a gene: 11. The CDR3 length is 15 residues. CDR3 sequence: CASTYQGAGGTEAFF. The CDR3 DNA reads as TGTGCCAGCACTTACCAGGGGGCCGGGGGCACTGAAGCTTTCTTT.

The chain links TRBV5-1 to TRBJ1-6; D gene unclear. Germline V gives CDR1 SGHRS, CDR2 YFSETQ. Trimming removed 4 bases at V and 7 bases at J, with 12 bases between. The CDR3 spans 14 residues. CDR3: CASSPDPGNSPLHF. The CDR3 DNA sequence: TGCGCCAGCAGCCCGGACCCGGGAAATTCACCCCTCCACTTT.

The chain employs TRBV7-6 and TRBJ1-4, with a weak D call TRBD1 (5 bases). Germline V gene lookup returns CDR1 SGHVS and CDR2 FNYEAQ. The CDR3 spans 17 residues. V was shortened by 5 bases and J by 0 bases, with 16 bases between the two germline ends. The CDR3 region has the DNA TGTGCCAGCAGCCGGTCGGGGGGAGTTGCAACTAATGAAAAACTGTTTTTT. It yields the protein CASSRSGGVATNEKLFF.

The chain links TRBV4-3 to TRBJ1-2; D may be TRBD1 (5 bases). CDR3 length equals 16 residues. The germline V and J ends were trimmed by 1 base and 5 bases, with 17 bases remaining between them. Germline lookup yields CDR1 LGHNA and CDR2 YSLEER. The CDR3 nucleotides are TGCGCCAGCAGCCAAGTTTCATCGACAGCGATATATGGCTACACCTTC. This translates into CASSQVSSTAIYGYTF.